This T cell receptor (beta chain) was sequenced during a study of shared clonotypes between healthy human individuals. Study-level points and caveats: Sequencing depth was predicted to influence how clonotypes are shared among donors. Tissues were not sampled, only blood, and their repertoires likely differ. About 5% of naive CD4 clonotypes were shared across a handful of donors.

On this clone itself: Its antigen remains unknown. A much larger clonotype is one base distant, so this may be a read error. This sample also contains other DNA sequences that code for the same CDR3.

The germline CDR1 and CDR2 sequences are MGHRA and YSYEKL. Trimming took 1 base from V and 1 from J, leaving 12 bases between them. This CDR3 region has 16 residues. Assay: immunoSEQ multiplex PCR; the TCRdb copy retains only in-frame clones and omits some. The data contain over 850,000 clones, 75% to 85% of them seen just once; the ten biggest clones take up roughly 0.57%. This rearrangement joins TRBV4-1 to TRBJ2-3, with D perhaps matching TRBD2 (6 bases). The receptor was isolated from a man aged 18 to 29 in good health. Some clones in this sample may be carry-over from other donors' samples. What was sequenced was memory CD4+ T cells from PBMCs. Subset meaning: CD45RA-negative fraction. The CDR3 bases are TGCGCCAGCAGCCAAGGGACTAAGGGCGGCACAGATACGCAGTATTTT. This translates into CASSQGTKGGTDTQYF.